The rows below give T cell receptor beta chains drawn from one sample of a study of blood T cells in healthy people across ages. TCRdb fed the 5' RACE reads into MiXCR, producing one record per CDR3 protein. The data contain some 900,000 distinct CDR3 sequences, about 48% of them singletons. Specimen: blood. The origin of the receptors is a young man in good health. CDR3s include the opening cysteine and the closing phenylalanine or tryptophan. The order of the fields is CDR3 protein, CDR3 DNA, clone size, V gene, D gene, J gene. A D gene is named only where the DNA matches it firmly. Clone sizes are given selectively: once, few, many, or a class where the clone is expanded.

CASSATQTGYYEQYF TGCGCCAGCAGCGCCACCCAGACAGGGTACTACGAGCAGTACTTC few TRBV4-1 TRBD1 TRBJ2-7
CASSRQGKNTEAFF TGTGCCAGCAGCAGACAGGGGAAGAACACTGAAGCTTTCTTT few TRBV7-3 TRBD1 TRBJ1-1
CASRQGQYEQYF TGTGCCAGCAGACAGGGACAGTACGAGCAGTACTTC many TRBV2 TRBD1 TRBJ2-7
CSVGLEADTQYF TGCAGCGTTGGGCTAGAGGCAGATACGCAGTATTTT NA TRBV29-1 NA TRBJ2-3
CASSWGEFTGTGKGSYNEQFF TGTGCCAGCAGTTGGGGGGAGTTCACCGGGACAGGGAAGGGATCCTACAATGAGCAGTTCTTC NA TRBV28 TRBD1 TRBJ2-1
CASLGLGPYNEQFF TGTGCCAGCCTGGGACTAGGTCCCTACAATGAGCAGTTCTTC NA TRBV12-3/TRBV12-4 TRBD2 TRBJ2-1
CASGRVNIQYF TGTGCCAGCGGACGGGTCAACATTCAGTACTTC few TRBV27 NA TRBJ2-4
CASRPPRLIHGVEQYF TGTGCCAGCAGACCGCCCCGCTTGATCCATGGCGTCGAGCAGTACTTC once TRBV6-6 NA TRBJ2-7
CASSEASGPIYERYF TGTGCCAGCAGTGAAGCATCGGGGCCCATTTACGAGCGGTACTTC NA TRBV6-1 NA TRBJ2-7
CASSVGVVGVYNEQFF TGTGCCAGCAGCGTAGGTGTTGTCGGCGTTTACAATGAGCAGTTCTTC few TRBV9 NA TRBJ2-1
CSARGGALAYGYTF TGCAGTGCTAGAGGGGGGGCTCTCGCCTATGGCTACACCTTC NA TRBV20-1 NA TRBJ1-2
CASSSRLDGNTEAFF TGTGCCAGCAGCTCGAGACTGGACGGGAACACTGAAGCTTTCTTT few TRBV7-9 NA TRBJ1-1
CASSPARGAYTEAFF TGTGCCAGCAGTCCGGCCCGGGGGGCGTATACTGAAGCTTTCTTT NA TRBV6-1 NA TRBJ1-1
CASSQDGLGGDEQFF TGTGCCAGCAGCCAAGATGGTTTAGGGGGCGATGAGCAGTTCTTC NA TRBV4-2 TRBD1 TRBJ2-1
CASTRNPFDTQYF TGTGCCAGCACTCGAAACCCTTTTGATACGCAGTATTTT NA TRBV12-3/TRBV12-4 NA TRBJ2-3
CASTAGNEQFF TGTGCCTCCACAGCGGGTAATGAGCAGTTCTTC NA TRBV30 NA TRBJ2-1
CAKSKSRGQETQYF TGTGCCAAAAGCAAGTCCAGGGGGCAAGAGACCCAGTACTTC few TRBV21-1 NA TRBJ2-5
CATSRSTGSSYEQYF TGTGCCACCAGCAGGTCGACAGGGAGCTCCTACGAGCAGTACTTC NA TRBV15 TRBD1 TRBJ2-7
CASSPRAGRSEAFF TGTGCCAGCAGCCCCCGAGCTGGACGGAGTGAAGCTTTCTTT NA TRBV7-2 NA TRBJ1-1
CASSVDGGVYEQYF TGTGCCAGCAGCGTAGACGGCGGGGTCTACGAGCAGTACTTC few TRBV9 NA TRBJ2-7
CASSRGHRVSEQYF TGTGCCAGCAGTAGGGGACACCGCGTGAGCGAGCAGTACTTC NA TRBV28 NA TRBJ2-7
CASSGRTGSGDTQYF TGTGCCAGCAGTGGAAGGACAGGGTCCGGAGATACGCAGTATTTT few TRBV6-1 TRBD1 TRBJ2-3
CASSQDTTGSQSYEQYF TGCGCCAGCAGCCAAGATACGACAGGGAGTCAATCCTACGAGCAGTACTTC NA TRBV4-1 TRBD1 TRBJ2-7
CASSYPARGNSPLHF TGTGCCAGCAGTTACCCCGCCAGGGGCAATTCACCCCTCCACTTT NA TRBV6-2/TRBV6-3 NA TRBJ1-6
CASSQDRTTYNEQFF TGCGCCAGCAGCCAAGATCGGACAACCTACAATGAGCAGTTCTTC NA TRBV4-3 NA TRBJ2-1
CSADRGRNEQYF TGCAGTGCAGACCGCGGGAGAAACGAGCAGTACTTC NA TRBV20-1 TRBD2 TRBJ2-7
CSVTSGTRYNEQYF TGCAGCGTAACCTCCGGGACTAGATACAATGAGCAGTACTTC NA TRBV29-1 TRBD2 TRBJ2-7
CASSLDQLGEQFF TGTGCCAGCAGCTTAGATCAATTGGGTGAGCAGTTCTTC NA TRBV7-2 NA TRBJ2-1
CASSQGQGGLGQPQHF TGTGCCAGCAGCCAAGGACAGGGGGGTCTGGGTCAGCCCCAGCATTTT few TRBV3-1 TRBD1 TRBJ1-5
CASRSYKNTEAFF TGTGCCAGCAGGTCGTACAAGAACACTGAAGCTTTCTTT NA TRBV6-5 NA TRBJ1-1
CASSSLQGTIQYF TGTGCCAGCAGCAGTTTACAGGGGACCATTCAGTACTTC NA TRBV5-8 TRBD1 TRBJ2-4
CASSSLLVAGNTGELFF TGTGCCAGCAGTAGCCTTTTGGTAGCGGGGAACACCGGGGAGCTGTTTTTT NA TRBV6-2/TRBV6-3 TRBD2 TRBJ2-2
CSAHRQGTGELFF TGCAGTGCTCACAGGCAGGGTACCGGGGAGCTGTTTTTT NA TRBV20-1 NA TRBJ2-2
CASSVGQGRNNEQFF TGTGCCAGCAGCGTAGGGCAGGGGCGAAACAATGAGCAGTTCTTC NA TRBV9 NA TRBJ2-1
CASSSNPRDGEQYF TGTGCTAGCAGCTCAAATCCCAGGGACGGCGAGCAGTACTTC once TRBV7-7 NA TRBJ2-7
CASSPAGVSTGELFF TGTGCCAGCAGTCCCGCGGGGGTTAGCACCGGGGAGCTGTTTTTT NA TRBV3-1 TRBD2 TRBJ2-2
CAWNPPVETTQYF TGTGCCTGGAACCCTCCGGTTGAGACTACGCAGTATTTT NA TRBV30 NA TRBJ2-3
CASSHADRGNSPLHF TGTGCCAGCAGCCACGCGGACAGGGGGAATTCACCCCTCCACTTT NA TRBV3-1 TRBD1 TRBJ1-6
CASSTTGEGINEQFF TGTGCCAGCAGCACTACAGGGGAGGGAATCAATGAGCAGTTCTTC few TRBV11-3 NA TRBJ2-1
CASSFTRFNEQFF TGTGCCAGCAGCTTCACTAGATTCAATGAGCAGTTCTTC NA TRBV5-6 NA TRBJ2-1
CATEMGQMRNEKLFF TGTGCCACCGAAATGGGTCAAATGCGTAATGAAAAACTGTTTTTT NA TRBV15 NA TRBJ1-4
CASSGQGLSTTEAFF TGTGCCAGCAGCGGACAGGGGCTGAGTACCACTGAAGCTTTCTTT NA TRBV2 TRBD1 TRBJ1-1
CASSEERPPGAPRTEAFF TGTGCCAGCAGTGAAGAGAGGCCCCCAGGGGCGCCGAGGACTGAAGCTTTCTTT once TRBV25-1 NA TRBJ1-1
CSVGENREVLRNTEAFF TGCAGCGTCGGAGAAAACAGGGAGGTTCTTAGGAACACTGAAGCTTTCTTT NA TRBV29-1 NA TRBJ1-1
CASSSGTGVQVYGYTF TGTGCCAGCAGTTCCGGGACAGGGGTTCAGGTCTATGGCTACACCTTC many TRBV6-5 TRBD1 TRBJ1-2
CSASYRLAGIDTQYF TGCAGTGCTAGCTACAGGCTAGCGGGTATAGATACGCAGTATTTT NA TRBV20-1 TRBD2 TRBJ2-3
CASSEVQAPYSNQPQHF TGTGCCAGCAGTGAAGTTCAGGCTCCTTATAGCAATCAGCCCCAGCATTTT NA TRBV2 NA TRBJ1-5
CASSQDPPDTVSTDTQYF TGCGCCAGCAGCCAAGATCCCCCTGATACCGTGAGCACAGATACGCAGTATTTT NA TRBV4-3 NA TRBJ2-3
CASSQEAFSYNSPLHF TGTGCCAGCAGCCAAGAGGCGTTCTCCTATAATTCACCCCTCCACTTT few TRBV3-1 NA TRBJ1-6
CAISAGGLEAFF TGTGCCATCAGCGCAGGGGGACTCGAAGCTTTCTTT few TRBV10-3 TRBD1 TRBJ1-1
CASSQVRDSPLASGLISTDTQYF TGTGCCAGCAGCCAAGTAAGGGACTCCCCCTTGGCTAGCGGGCTCATTAGCACAGATACGCAGTATTTT few TRBV3-1 TRBD2 TRBJ2-3
CASSHGGTQYF TGTGCCAGCAGCCACGGGGGTACGCAGTATTTT few TRBV3-1 NA TRBJ2-3
CASSFGTANTDTQYF TGTGCCAGCAGTTTCGGGACAGCAAACACAGATACGCAGTATTTT once TRBV28 TRBD1 TRBJ2-3
CSAYTDMTYEQYF TGCAGTGCTTACACGGATATGACCTACGAGCAGTACTTC few TRBV20-1 NA TRBJ2-7
CASSNGRDQDTQYF TGTGCCAGCAGTAACGGCCGGGATCAGGATACGCAGTATTTT NA TRBV6-4 NA TRBJ2-3
CASSLKGIGNQPQHF TGTGCCAGCAGTTTGAAGGGAATCGGCAATCAGCCCCAGCATTTT NA TRBV12-3/TRBV12-4 NA TRBJ1-5
CASSHPRQGDNEKLFF TGTGCCAGCAGTCATCCGCGACAGGGGGATAATGAAAAACTGTTTTTT NA TRBV6-1 TRBD1 TRBJ1-4
CSARKSGETGFNEQFF TGCAGTGCTAGGAAGTCGGGGGAGACGGGGTTCAATGAGCAGTTCTTC NA TRBV20-1 NA TRBJ2-1
CASSDPQGANEKLFF TGTGCCAGCAGTGACCCGCAGGGCGCTAATGAAAAACTGTTTTTT few TRBV25-1 NA TRBJ1-4
CASSSPGTGSRYEQYF TGTGCCAGCAGTTCCCCTGGGACAGGGTCTCGGTACGAGCAGTACTTC NA TRBV28 TRBD1 TRBJ2-7